The 18 T cell receptor beta chains reported below all come from one sample, sequenced in a study of Ad26.COV2.S vaccination and SARS-CoV-2 variants. Indicated treatment: 19 received Ad26.COV2.S at low or high dose, single or two shots; roughly 5 received placebo; per-sample allocation not given. Each sample was drawn 63 days after the first injection (of vaccine or placebo). Sequencing used immunoSEQ multiplex PCR; TCRdb keeps in-frame clones, though not all of them. The data show fewer than 400,000 clones, around 85% seen once. The material was peripheral blood, obtained in a trial of Ad26.COV2.S vaccine versus placebo. These receptors all stem from a person aged 18-65 years who received the Ad26.COV2.S COVID-19 vaccine or a placebo.

The V gene is TRBV9, the J gene TRBJ1-1, with 10 positions matching TRBD1. CDR1 SGDLS and CDR2 YYNGEE come from the germline V gene. After removal of 4 bases from V and 3 bases from J, the junction contained 12 bases not matched to a gene. The CDR3 has 17 amino acids. CDR3 amino acids: CASSFTTGGLGDTEAFF. The CDR3 region has the DNA TGTGCCAGCAGCTTCACGACAGGGGGCTTGGGGGACACTGAAGCTTTCTTT.

The chain links TRBV6-5 to TRBJ1-3, with 8 positions matching TRBD1. The germline CDR1 and CDR2 sequences are MNHEY and SVGAGI. This CDR3 is built from 15 residues. V shed 2 bases and J 0 bases; nucleotides not matched to a gene: 0. CDR3 loop: CASSYQGASGNTIYF. The CDR3 bases are TGTGCCAGCAGTTACCAGGGGGCCTCTGGAAACACCATATATTTT.

The V call is TRBV3-1 (or the pseudogene TRBV3-2), the J call TRBJ2-1; 11 nucleotides line up with TRBD2. The CDR3 contains 16 residues. V lost 4 bases to trimming and J lost 5 bases; unmatched junction nucleotides: 7. Germline V gives CDR1 LGHDT, CDR2 YNNKEL (reference sequence). DNA for the CDR3: TGTGCCAGCAGCCGCGGGGGGACTAGCGGCCACAATGAGCAGTTCTTC. Protein: CASSRGGTSGHNEQFF.

This sequence joins TRBV11-2 and TRBJ2-2; 7 bases are shared with TRBD1. Trimming took 5 bases from V and 5 from J; bases not matched to a gene: 8. The CDR3 runs to 15 residues. Germline V gene data show CDR1 as SGHAT and CDR2 as FQNNGV. The CDR3 sequence: CASSPLRGRTGELFF. The CDR3 bases are TGTGCCAGCAGCCCCCTGAGGGGGCGTACCGGGGAGCTGTTTTTT.

The CDR3 region is CASSLGGYSYGYTF. The DNA of the CDR3 is TGTGCCAGCAGCTTAGGGGGTTACAGCTATGGCTACACCTTC. V gene TRBV11-2 combines with J gene TRBJ1-2; D is unclear. Trimming stripped 1 base from V and 4 bases from J, with 10 bases between. The CDR3 loop spans 14 amino acids. Looked up from germline, CDR1 is SGHAT and CDR2 is FQNNGV.

The chain links TRBV7-9 to TRBJ2-3; TRBD2 is a possible D gene (6 bases). The CDR3 has 14 residues. Trimming took 5 bases from V and 3 from J, leaving 12 bases between them. Looked up from germline, CDR1 is SEHNR and CDR2 is FQNEAQ (reference sequence). The CDR3, as DNA: TGTGCCAGCAGCGGAAGGAGGGGTACAGATACGCAGTATTTT. It encodes CASSGRRGTDTQYF.

J is TRBJ1-6 and V is TRBV7-9; D is uncertain. The CDR3 is made up of 14 amino acids. Germline V gene lookup returns CDR1 SEHNR and CDR2 FQNEAQ (reference sequence). Trimming cost V 3 bases and J 6 bases, with 9 bases left between them. CDR3 sequence: CASSFTTGNSPLHF. CDR3 bases: TGTGCCAGCAGCTTTACGACGGGTAATTCACCCCTCCACTTT.

The J gene is TRBJ2-3, the V gene TRBV10-3, with 9 bases identical to TRBD2. In germline, CDR1 is ENHRY, CDR2 SYGVKD. The CDR3 runs to 15 residues. V dropped 8 bases and J dropped 0; count of bases not matched to a gene: 6. CDR3 DNA: TGTGCCATCTCCAGCGGGGGGTATAGCACAGATACGCAGTATTTT. Protein product: CAISSGGYSTDTQYF.

This chain joins TRBV4-2 and TRBJ1-5; D is unclear. The CDR3 spans 15 residues. The germline V and J ends were trimmed by 0 bases and 11 bases, with 17 bases remaining between them. Germline assignment: CDR1 LGHNA and CDR2 YNFKEQ. CDR3 in amino acids: CASSQDTGSLLSQHF. The CDR3 coding sequence is TGTGCCAGCAGCCAAGATACCGGGTCCCTCCTATCCCAGCATTTT.

As for this clone: This sample includes further DNA sequences coding for the same CDR3. The rearrangement links TRBV12-3 or TRBV12-4 to TRBJ1-5, with unresolved D. The CDR3 runs to 11 residues. V was pared by 3 bases and J by 4 bases, with 1 base between. The CDR3 DNA reads as TGTGCCAGCAGTTTGAATCAGCCCCAGCATTTT. As protein: CASSLNQPQHF.

This chain joins TRBV7-9 and TRBJ1-3; unclear D gene. The CDR3 extends over 13 amino acids. CDR1 and CDR2 (germline): SEHNR, FQNEAQ (reference sequence). The V end lost 5 bases, the J end lost 0 bases, and 5 bases lay between the germline ends. CDR3 amino acids: CASSVISGNTIYF. CDR3 in DNA: TGTGCCAGCAGCGTAATCTCTGGAAACACCATATATTTT.

This chain connects TRBV7-9 to TRBJ1-2, with 11 bases identical to TRBD1. V dropped 4 bases and J dropped 7; count of bases not matched to a gene: 5. The CDR3 totals 14 residues. Germline V gene sequence: CDR1 SEHNR, CDR2 FQNEAQ (reference sequence). The CDR3 is CASSWTGGIFGYTF. The CDR3 bases are TGTGCCAGCAGCTGGACAGGGGGCATCTTTGGCTACACCTTC.

The chain carries TRBV3-1 (or the pseudogene TRBV3-2) and TRBJ1-2; 8 bases are a match to TRBD1. CDR1 is LGHDT, CDR2 YNNKEL, per germline (reference sequence). The V and J ends lost 1 base and 3 bases, in that order; junction bases with no gene match: 4. This CDR3 is 15 amino acids long. The CDR3 nucleotides read TGTGCCAGCAGCCAAGGAAGACAGGGGTACTATGGCTACACCTTC. It codes for CASSQGRQGYYGYTF.

The chain carries TRBV6-2 or TRBV6-3 and TRBJ1-2, with D uncertain. V was pared by 2 bases and J by 2 bases, with 12 bases between. The CDR3 runs 15 residues. The germline V gene has CDR1 MNHEY and CDR2 SVGEGT. The CDR3 DNA is TGTGCCAGCAGTTACCGGGCCGGGCCCAACTATGGCTACACCTTC. Its protein is CASSYRAGPNYGYTF.

This clone appeared a single time. This chain connects TRBV9 to TRBJ2-1, with unresolved D. Germline V gene data show CDR1 as SGDLS and CDR2 as YYNGEE. V lost 3 bases to trimming and J lost 12 bases, with 16 bases between them. This CDR3 has 13 residues. Here the CDR3 reads CASSDRQARGQFF. CDR3 bases: TGTGCCAGCAGCGACCGACAAGCCCGAGGGCAGTTCTTC.

The rearrangement uses TRBV10-2 and TRBJ1-3; 8 bases match TRBD1. CDR1 and CDR2 from the germline V gene are WSHSY and SAAADI. The trim removed 6 bases at V and 2 bases at J, leaving 6 bases unmatched. CDR3 length: 15 residues. The DNA for the CDR3 is TGCGCCAGCAGCGACAGGGGCCGAACTGGAAACACCATATATTTT. It specifies CASSDRGRTGNTIYF.

The genes are TRBV7-9 and TRBJ2-7; D uncertain. CDR3 length: 14 amino acids. Germline CDR1 SEHNR, CDR2 FQNEAQ (reference sequence). Trimming stripped 0 bases from V and 1 base from J, with 7 bases between. CDR3: CASSLAGRSYEQYF. The CDR3 DNA sequence: TGTGCCAGCAGCTTAGCCGGCAGGTCCTACGAGCAGTACTTC.

This clone was detected only a few times. The chain combines TRBV19 with TRBJ2-3, with 8 nucleotides matching TRBD2. CDR3 length: 17 amino acids. J gave up 1 base and V 4 bases, and 10 bases lay outside the gene matches. The germline V gene has CDR1 LNHDA and CDR2 SQIVND (reference sequence). For the CDR3, the DNA is TGTGCCAGTAGTACCATACAGCGGGGGACGGGCACAGATACGCAGTATTTT. Protein sequence: CASSTIQRGTGTDTQYF.